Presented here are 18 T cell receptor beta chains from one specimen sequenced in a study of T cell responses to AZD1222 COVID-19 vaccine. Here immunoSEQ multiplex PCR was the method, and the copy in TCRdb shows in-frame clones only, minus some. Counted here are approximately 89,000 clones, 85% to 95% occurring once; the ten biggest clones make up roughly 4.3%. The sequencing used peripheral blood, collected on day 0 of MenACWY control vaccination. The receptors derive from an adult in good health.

For the CDR3, the DNA is TGCGCCAGCAGTGAATCTACCTGGGCCGGTGCCCAGTACTTC. The encoded protein is CASSESTWAGAQYF. This rearrangement joins TRBV10-2 to TRBJ2-5, with D uncertain. Germline V lookup: CDR1 WSHSY, CDR2 SAAADI. With 3 bases removed from V and 9 bases from J, the gap between germline ends came to 17 bases. This CDR3 comprises 14 residues.

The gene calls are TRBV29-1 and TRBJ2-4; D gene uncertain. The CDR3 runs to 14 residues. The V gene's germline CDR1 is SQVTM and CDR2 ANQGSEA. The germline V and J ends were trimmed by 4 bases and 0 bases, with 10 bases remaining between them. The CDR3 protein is CSVVGRLAKNIQYF. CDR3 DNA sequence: TGCAGCGTTGTGGGTCGGCTAGCCAAAAACATTCAGTACTTC.

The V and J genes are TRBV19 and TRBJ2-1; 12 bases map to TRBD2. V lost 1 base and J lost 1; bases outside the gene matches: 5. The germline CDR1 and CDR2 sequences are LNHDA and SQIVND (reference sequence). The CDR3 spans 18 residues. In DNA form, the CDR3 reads TGTGCCAGTAGTATAGCTCCTAGCGGGAGGGTATCCTACAATGAGCAGTTCTTC. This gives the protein CASSIAPSGRVSYNEQFF. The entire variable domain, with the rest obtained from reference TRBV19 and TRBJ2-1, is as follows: DGGITQSPKYLFRKEGQNVTLSCEQNLNHDAMYWYRQDPGQGLRLIYYSQIVNDFQKGDIAEGYSVSREKKESFPLTVTSAQKNPTAFYLCASSIAPSGRVSYNEQFFGPGTRLTVL.

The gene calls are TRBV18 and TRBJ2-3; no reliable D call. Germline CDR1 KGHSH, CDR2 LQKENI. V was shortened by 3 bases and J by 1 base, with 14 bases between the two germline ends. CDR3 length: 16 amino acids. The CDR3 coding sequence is TGTGCCAGCTCACCTCCACAGCCGCTGGGCACAGATACGCAGTATTTT. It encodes CASSPPQPLGTDTQYF.

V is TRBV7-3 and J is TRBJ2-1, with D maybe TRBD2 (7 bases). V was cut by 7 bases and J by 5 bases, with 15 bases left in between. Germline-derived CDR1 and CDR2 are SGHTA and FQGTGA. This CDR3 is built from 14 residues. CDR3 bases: TGTGCCAGCACCCGAGGGGGGGCAGACAATGAGCAGTTCTTC. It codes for CASTRGGADNEQFF.

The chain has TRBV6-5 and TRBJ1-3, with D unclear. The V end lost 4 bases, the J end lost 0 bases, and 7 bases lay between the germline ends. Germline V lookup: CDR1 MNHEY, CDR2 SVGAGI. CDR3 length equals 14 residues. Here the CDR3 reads CASSLALSGNTIYF. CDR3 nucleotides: TGTGCCAGCAGTTTGGCGCTCTCTGGAAACACCATATATTTT.

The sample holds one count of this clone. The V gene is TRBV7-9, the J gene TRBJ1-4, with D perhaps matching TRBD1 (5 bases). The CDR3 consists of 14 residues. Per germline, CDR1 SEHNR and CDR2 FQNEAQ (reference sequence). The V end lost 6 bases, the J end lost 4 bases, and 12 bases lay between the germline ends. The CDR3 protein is CASSSGQGNEKLFF. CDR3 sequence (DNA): TGTGCCAGCAGTTCCGGTCAGGGTAATGAAAAACTGTTTTTT.

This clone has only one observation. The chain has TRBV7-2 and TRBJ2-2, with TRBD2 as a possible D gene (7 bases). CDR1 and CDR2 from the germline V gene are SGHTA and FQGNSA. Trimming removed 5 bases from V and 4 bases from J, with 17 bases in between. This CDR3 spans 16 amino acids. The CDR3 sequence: CASSHISGTFTGELFF. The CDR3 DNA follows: TGTGCCAGCAGCCACATAAGCGGGACATTCACCGGGGAGCTGTTTTTT.

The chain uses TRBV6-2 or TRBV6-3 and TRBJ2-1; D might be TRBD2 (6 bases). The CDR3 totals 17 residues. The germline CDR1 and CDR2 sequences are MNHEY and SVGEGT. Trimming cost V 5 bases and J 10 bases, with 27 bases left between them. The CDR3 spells CASSPRSKAGPLGEQFF. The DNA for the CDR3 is TGTGCCAGCAGTCCCCGATCGAAAGCGGGCCCCCTAGGAGAGCAGTTCTTC.

CDR3: CASSPGTEHYGYTF. In DNA, the CDR3 is TGTGCCAGCAGTCCCGGGACAGAGCACTATGGCTACACCTTC. The chain links TRBV27 to TRBJ1-2; 7 positions agree with TRBD1. Germline V CDR1 and CDR2: MNHEY, SMNVEV (reference sequence). V dropped 5 bases and J dropped 3; count of bases not matched to a gene: 6. This CDR3 comprises 14 residues.

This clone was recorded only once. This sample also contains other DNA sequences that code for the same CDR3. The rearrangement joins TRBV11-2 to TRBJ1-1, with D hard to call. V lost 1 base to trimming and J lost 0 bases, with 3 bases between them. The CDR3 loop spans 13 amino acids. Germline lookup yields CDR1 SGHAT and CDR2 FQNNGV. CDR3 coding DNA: TGTGCCAGCAGCTTAGGTGTGAACACTGAAGCTTTCTTT. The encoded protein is CASSLGVNTEAFF.

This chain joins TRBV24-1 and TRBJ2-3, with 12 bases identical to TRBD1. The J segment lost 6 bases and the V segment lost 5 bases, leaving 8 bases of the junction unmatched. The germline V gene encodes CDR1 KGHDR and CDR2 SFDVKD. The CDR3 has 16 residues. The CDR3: CATSAWGTGGMDTQYF. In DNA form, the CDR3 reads TGTGCCACCAGTGCCTGGGGGACAGGGGGCATGGATACGCAGTATTTT.

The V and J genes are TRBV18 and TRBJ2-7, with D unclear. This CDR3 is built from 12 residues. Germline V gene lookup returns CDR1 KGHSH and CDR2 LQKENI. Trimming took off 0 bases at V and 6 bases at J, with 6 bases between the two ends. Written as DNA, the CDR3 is TGTGCCAGCTCACCACCAGGGCGCGAGCAGTACTTC. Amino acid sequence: CASSPPGREQYF.

DNA of the CDR3: TGTGCCAGCAGCTTACCAACCGGGACTAGCGGGAGGGCCCCGTTCTTC. This sequence encodes CASSLPTGTSGRAPFF. V is TRBV5-4 and J is TRBJ2-1; 16 positions match TRBD2. This CDR3 spans 16 amino acids. Trimming at V came to 2 bases and at J to 15 bases, leaving 11 bases not matched to a gene. The germline V gene encodes CDR1 SGHNT and CDR2 YYREEE (reference sequence).

The CDR3 coding sequence is TGTGCCTGGAGTGTACACACGACCCCAGCTTTCTTT. It encodes CAWSVHTTPAFF. The chain recombines TRBV30 with TRBJ1-1; unclear D gene. The CDR3 is 12 residues long. Germline CDR1 and CDR2: GTSNPN and SVGIG (reference sequence). The germline V and J ends were trimmed by 0 bases and 10 bases, with 12 bases remaining between them.

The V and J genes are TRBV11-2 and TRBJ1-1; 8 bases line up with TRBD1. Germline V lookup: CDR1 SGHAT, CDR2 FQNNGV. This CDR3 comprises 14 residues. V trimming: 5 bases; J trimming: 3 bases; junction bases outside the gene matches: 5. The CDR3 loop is CASSRTGSDTEAFF. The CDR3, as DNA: TGTGCCAGCAGCCGGACAGGGTCTGACACTGAAGCTTTCTTT.

The CDR3 spells CASRFGTAEAFF. The CDR3 DNA reads as TGTGCCAGCAGGTTCGGGACAGCTGAAGCTTTCTTT. The chain combines TRBV6-5 with TRBJ1-1; 7 nucleotides match TRBD1. V lost 6 bases to trimming and J lost 6 bases; unmatched junction nucleotides: 4. In germline, CDR1 is MNHEY, CDR2 SVGAGI. This CDR3 is built from 12 residues.

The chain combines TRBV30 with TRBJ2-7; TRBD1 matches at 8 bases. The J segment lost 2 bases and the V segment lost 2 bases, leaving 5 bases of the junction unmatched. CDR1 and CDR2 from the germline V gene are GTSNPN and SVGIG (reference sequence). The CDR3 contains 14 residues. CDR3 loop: CAWSSGQGPYEQYF. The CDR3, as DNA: TGTGCCTGGAGTAGCGGACAGGGTCCCTACGAGCAGTACTTC.